The TCR beta chain under discussion was sequenced for a study of early T cells in non-severe SARS-CoV-2 infection. Overall study context: Bulk RNA isolated from unsorted whole blood underwent sequencing; chains were not paired.

The CDR3 extends over 15 amino acids. Germline CDR1 is MNHEY and CDR2 is SVGAGI. V lost 0 bases and J lost 3, with 10 bases in between. Findings and caveats of the study: Sequences matched to VDJdb favored anti-spike CD8 responses, while private and CD4 specificities were missed.

Individual cDNA molecules carried attached unique molecular identifiers. TCRdb analysed the 5' RACE reads with MiXCR anew, one entry per CDR3 protein. Among approximately 31,000 distinct CDR3 sequences listed, around 7% were seen once. This clonotype was counted ten times or more. Antigen specificity is unknown. The sequencing sample was made of whole blood. This receptor was identified in an adult who was a healthcare worker with PCR-confirmed SARS-CoV-2 infection or an uninfected control (not recorded which). The chain joins TRBV6-5 to TRBJ2-3; D gene uncertain. CDR3 bases: TGTGCCAGCAGTTACTCACGGTTAGGAACAGATACGCAGTATTTT. Protein product: CASSYSRLGTDTQYF.